The 7 T cell receptor beta chains presented below share a single source sample, sequenced in a study of shared clonotypes between healthy human individuals. Data came from immunoSEQ multiplex PCR; TCRdb stores just in-frame clones and leaves some out. Among a few hundred thousand clones, around 80% were seen once, and the ten largest hold approximately 12%. The sequencing sample was made of PBMCs. These receptor sequences come from a woman between 40 and 50 years old in good health. Some clones in this sample may be carry-over from other donors' samples.

This chain connects TRBV4-3 to TRBJ2-2; 9 positions agree with TRBD1. The CDR3 is 15 residues long. In germline, CDR1 is LGHNA, CDR2 YSLEER. V trimming: 4 bases; J trimming: 6 bases; junction bases outside the gene matches: 6. The CDR3 DNA reads as TGCGCCAGCAGCCGCGGGACAGGGACCTCCGGGGAGCTGTTTTTT. Protein sequence: CASSRGTGTSGELFF.

For this clone: The junction shows a germline mismatch at one end, possibly a read error. V usage is TRBV18 and J usage is TRBJ2-1; the match to TRBD2 covers 8 bases. Germline-derived CDR1 and CDR2 are KGHSH and LQKENI. The CDR3 is 15 residues long. Written as DNA, the CDR3 is TGTGCCAGCTCGCCACAACCGGGGGGGTTCGATGAGCAGTTCTTC. It codes for CASSPQPGGFDEQFF.

In its sample, this clone was seen a few times. The rearrangement joins TRBV7-3 to TRBJ1-5, with D perhaps TRBD1 (5 bases). This CDR3 spans 13 amino acids. The V and J ends lost 4 bases and 5 bases respectively, with 9 bases between them. Germline-derived CDR1 and CDR2 are SGHTA and FQGTGA. The CDR3 is CASSSGPDQPQHF. The CDR3 DNA is TGTGCCAGCAGCTCAGGGCCCGATCAGCCCCAGCATTTT.

This clone was seen just once. The chain links TRBV19 to TRBJ2-7; 12 nucleotides agree with TRBD2. The CDR3 totals 18 residues. V shed 5 bases and J 0 bases; nucleotides not matched to a gene: 11. Germline values: CDR1 LNHDA, CDR2 SQIVND (reference sequence). CDR3 sequence (DNA): TGTGCCAGTAGTGTAACTAGCGGGAGGCTCCCGGGCTCCTACGAGCAGTACTTC. Translation gives CASSVTSGRLPGSYEQYF. The whole variable domain, filled in from reference TRBV19 and TRBJ2-7, reads DGGITQSPKYLFRKEGQNVTLSCEQNLNHDAMYWYRQDPGQGLRLIYYSQIVNDFQKGDIAEGYSVSREKKESFPLTVTSAQKNPTAFYLCASSVTSGRLPGSYEQYFGPGTRLTVT.

The chain joins TRBV28 to TRBJ2-5, with D possibly TRBD1 on 6 matching bases. The CDR3 is 15 amino acids. Looked up from germline, CDR1 is MDHEN and CDR2 is SYDVKM. V gave up 5 bases and J gave up 4 bases, with 17 bases separating them. The CDR3 loop reads CASSPSTGIRETQYF. The CDR3 bases are TGTGCCAGCAGTCCATCGACAGGAATCAGAGAGACCCAGTACTTC. Based on the CDR3 plus reference TRBV28 and TRBJ2-5, the full variable domain is DVKVTQSSRYLVKRTGEKVFLECVQDMDHENMFWYRQDPGLGLRLIYFSYDVKMKEKGDIPEGYSVSREKKERFSLILESASTNQTSMYLCASSPSTGIRETQYFGPGTRLLVL.

This sequence joins TRBV11-2 and TRBJ2-4; D may be TRBD1 (5 bases). V was shortened by 2 bases and J by 8 bases, with 16 bases between the two germline ends. The CDR3 length is 15 residues. Germline CDR1 SGHAT, CDR2 FQNNGV. The CDR3 sequence is CASSLSPAGADIQYF. DNA for the CDR3: TGTGCCAGCAGCTTATCCCCGGCTGGGGCGGACATTCAGTACTTC.

This chain connects TRBV30 to TRBJ1-6; 7 nucleotides agree with TRBD1. This CDR3 comprises 14 residues. V trimming: 2 bases; J trimming: 8 bases; junction bases outside the gene matches: 6. CDR1 and CDR2 from the germline V gene are GTSNPN and SVGIG (reference sequence). The CDR3, as DNA: TGTGCCTGGAGTTACAGGGGAGTATATTCACCCCTCCACTTT. Its translation is CAWSYRGVYSPLHF. The full variable domain, its missing parts supplied by reference TRBV30 and TRBJ1-6, is SQTIHQWPATLVQPVGSPLSLECTVEGTSNPNLYWYRQAAGRGLQLLFYSVGIGQISSEVPQNLSASRPQDRQFILSSKKLLLSDSGFYLCAWSYRGVYSPLHFGNGTRLTVT.